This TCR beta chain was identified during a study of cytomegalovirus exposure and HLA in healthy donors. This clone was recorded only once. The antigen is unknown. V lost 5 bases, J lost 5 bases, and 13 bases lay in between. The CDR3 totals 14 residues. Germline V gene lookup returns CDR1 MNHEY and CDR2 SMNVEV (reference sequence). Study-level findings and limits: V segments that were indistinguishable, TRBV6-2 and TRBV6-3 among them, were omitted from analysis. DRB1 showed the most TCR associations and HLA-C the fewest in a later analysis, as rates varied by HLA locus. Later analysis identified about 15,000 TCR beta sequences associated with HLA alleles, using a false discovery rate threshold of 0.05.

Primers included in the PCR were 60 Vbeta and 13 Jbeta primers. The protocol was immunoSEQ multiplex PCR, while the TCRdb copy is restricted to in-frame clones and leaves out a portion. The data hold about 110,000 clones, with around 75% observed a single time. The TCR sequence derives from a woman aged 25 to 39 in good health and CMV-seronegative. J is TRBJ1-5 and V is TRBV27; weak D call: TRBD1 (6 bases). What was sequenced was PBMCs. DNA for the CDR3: TGTGCCAGCAGTCTCAACAGGGCCGATCAGCCCCAGCATTTT. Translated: CASSLNRADQPQHF.